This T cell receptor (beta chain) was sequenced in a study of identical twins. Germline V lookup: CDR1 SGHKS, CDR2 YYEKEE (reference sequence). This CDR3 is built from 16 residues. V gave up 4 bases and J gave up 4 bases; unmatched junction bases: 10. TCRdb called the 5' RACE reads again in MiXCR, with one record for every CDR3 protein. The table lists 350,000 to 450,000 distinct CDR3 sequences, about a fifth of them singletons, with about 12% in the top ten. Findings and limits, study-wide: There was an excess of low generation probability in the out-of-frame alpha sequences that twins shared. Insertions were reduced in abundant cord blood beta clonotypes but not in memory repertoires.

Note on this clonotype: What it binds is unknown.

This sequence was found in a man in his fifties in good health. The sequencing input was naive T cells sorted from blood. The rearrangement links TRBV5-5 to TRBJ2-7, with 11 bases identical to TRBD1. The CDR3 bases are TGTGCCAGCAGCCCTAAGGACAGGGGGCTTCTGTACGAGCAGTACTTC. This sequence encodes CASSPKDRGLLYEQYF.